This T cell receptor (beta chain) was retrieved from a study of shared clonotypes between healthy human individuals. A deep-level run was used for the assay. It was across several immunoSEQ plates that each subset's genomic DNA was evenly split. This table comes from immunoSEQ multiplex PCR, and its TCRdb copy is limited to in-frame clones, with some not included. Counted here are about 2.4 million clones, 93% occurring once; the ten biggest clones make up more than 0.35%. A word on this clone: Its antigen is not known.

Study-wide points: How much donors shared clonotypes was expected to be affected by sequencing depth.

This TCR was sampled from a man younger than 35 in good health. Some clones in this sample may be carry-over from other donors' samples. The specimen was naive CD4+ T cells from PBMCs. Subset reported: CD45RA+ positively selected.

DNA for the CDR3: TGTGCCAGCAGCTTACAGGGACAACCCTACGAGCAGTACTTC. It encodes CASSLQGQPYEQYF. V usage is TRBV7-8 and J usage is TRBJ2-7, with a tentative D call TRBD1 (6 bases). Germline V lookup: CDR1 SGHVS, CDR2 FQNEAQ. V gave up 2 bases and J gave up 2 bases, with 10 bases separating them. This CDR3 has 14 residues. Based on the CDR3 plus reference TRBV7-8 and TRBJ2-7, the full variable domain is GAGVSQSPRYKVAKRGQDVALRCDPISGHVSLFWYQQALGQGPEFLTYFQNEAQLDKSGLPSDRFFAERPEGSVSTLKIQRTQQEDSAVYLCASSLQGQPYEQYFGPGTRLTVT.